A single sample gave rise to the 2 T cell receptor beta chains below, sequenced in a study of CD8+ T cells in alopecia areata. cDNA serving as the sequencing template came from extracted, reverse transcribed RNA. The protocol was immunoSEQ multiplex PCR, while the TCRdb copy is restricted to in-frame clones and leaves out a portion. This sample has around 120,000 clones, with less than 45% found just once. The specimen sequenced was CD4+ T cells sorted from blood. All receptors come from a human donor with alopecia areata.

The CDR3 DNA reads TGCGCCAGCAGCCAGGCCCCGGGACTTAGTATAGGCGAGCAGTACTTC. It yields the protein CASSQAPGLSIGEQYF. The J gene is TRBJ2-7, the V gene TRBV5-1, with a possible D match to TRBD2 (6 bases). In germline, CDR1 is SGHRS, CDR2 YFSETQ. The CDR3 runs 16 residues. V was trimmed by 4 bases and J by 6 bases, leaving 23 bases between them.

V gene TRBV29-1 combines with J gene TRBJ1-1; a weak D match, TRBD1 (5 bases). Trimming shortened V by 4 bases and J by 5 bases, and 14 bases separated the two germline ends. From germline, CDR1 is SQVTM and CDR2 ANQGSEA. The CDR3 consists of 13 residues. CDR3 sequence: CSVVGGEGTEAFF. CDR3 in DNA: TGCAGCGTTGTCGGAGGGGAAGGAACTGAAGCTTTCTTT.